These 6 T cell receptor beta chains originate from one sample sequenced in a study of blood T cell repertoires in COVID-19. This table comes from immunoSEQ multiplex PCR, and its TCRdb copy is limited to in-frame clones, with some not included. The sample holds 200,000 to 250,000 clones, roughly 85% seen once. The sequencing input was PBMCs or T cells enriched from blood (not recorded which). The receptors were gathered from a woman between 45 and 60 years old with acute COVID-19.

CDR3 sequence reads: CASRGVSGGSPLHF. In DNA, the CDR3 is TGTGCCAGCAGGGGGGTGTCCGGGGGTTCACCCCTCCACTTT. V and J are TRBV2 and TRBJ1-6; possibly TRBD1 for D (5 bases). The V end lost 6 bases, the J end lost 9 bases, and 15 bases lay between the germline ends. Germline V gene lookup returns CDR1 SNHLY and CDR2 FYNNEI. The CDR3 runs to 14 residues.

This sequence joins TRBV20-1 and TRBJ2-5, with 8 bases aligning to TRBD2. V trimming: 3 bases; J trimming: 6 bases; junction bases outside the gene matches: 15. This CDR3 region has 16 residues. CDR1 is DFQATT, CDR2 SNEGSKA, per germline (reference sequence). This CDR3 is CSASTSERGPGKTQYF. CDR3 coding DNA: TGCAGTGCTAGTACGTCCGAGCGGGGGCCGGGGAAGACCCAGTACTTC.

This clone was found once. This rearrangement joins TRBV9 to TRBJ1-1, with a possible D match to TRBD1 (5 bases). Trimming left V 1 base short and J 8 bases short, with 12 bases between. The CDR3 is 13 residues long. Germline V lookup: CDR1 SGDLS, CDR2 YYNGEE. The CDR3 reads CASSVSLKGEAFF. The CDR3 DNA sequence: TGTGCCAGCAGCGTAAGTTTGAAGGGGGAAGCTTTCTTT.

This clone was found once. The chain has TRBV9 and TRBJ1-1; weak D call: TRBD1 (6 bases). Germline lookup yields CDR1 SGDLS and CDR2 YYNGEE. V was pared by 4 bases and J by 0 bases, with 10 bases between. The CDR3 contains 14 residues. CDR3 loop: CASSIQGLNTEAFF. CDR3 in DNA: TGTGCCAGCAGCATACAGGGACTGAACACTGAAGCTTTCTTT.

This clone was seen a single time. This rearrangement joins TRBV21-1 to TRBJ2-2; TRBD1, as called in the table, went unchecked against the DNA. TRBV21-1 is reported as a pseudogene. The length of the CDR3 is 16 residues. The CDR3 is CASSNGDSPGTGELFF. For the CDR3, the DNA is TGTGCCAGCAGCAATGGCGACAGCCCCGGCACCGGGGAGCTGTTTTTT.

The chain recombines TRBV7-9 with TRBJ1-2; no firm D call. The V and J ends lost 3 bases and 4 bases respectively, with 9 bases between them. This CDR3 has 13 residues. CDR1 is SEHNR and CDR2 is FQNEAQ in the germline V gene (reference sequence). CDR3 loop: CASSFEGPYGYTF. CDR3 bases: TGTGCCAGCAGCTTCGAGGGTCCCTATGGCTACACCTTC.